Listed below are T cell receptor beta chains from one sample, sequenced in a study of T-cell memory formation after mild COVID-19. TCRdb recomputed calls from the 5' RACE reads with MiXCR, one row per CDR3 protein. The top ten clones hold around a fifth of a sample with 390,000 or so distinct CDR3 sequences, roughly 15% of them seen once. Source material: PBMCs or a T cell subset sorted from them (not recorded which). These TCRs come from a man younger than 35 who had mild COVID-19 (a few samples of this study predate the infection). Cell type and time point are not known. Each CDR3 is given without its conserved first and last residue. Part of the rows lack a size; the others show once, few, many or a class for expanded clones.

J gene,V gene,clone size,CDR3 protein
TRBJ2-6,TRBV19,few,ASSRGGSGANVLT
TRBJ2-1,TRBV14,-,ASSQVGSAYNEQF
TRBJ2-7,TRBV7-9,few,ASSRGQGRSHEQY
TRBJ2-6,TRBV6-5,-,ASSYFGTSGANVLT
TRBJ1-4,TRBV7-9,-,ASSSRATTNEKLF
TRBJ2-5,TRBV7-2,-,ASSWGQEETQY
TRBJ2-3,TRBV27,few,ASSLQGAGTDTQY
TRBJ2-2,TRBV7-9,few,ASSGQGADGELF
TRBJ2-6,TRBV4-1,-,ASSQVRGAAPGANVLT
TRBJ2-5,TRBV6-2/TRBV6-3,-,ASSMAGKTQY
TRBJ2-1,TRBV7-7,-,ASSLVSGGEQF
TRBJ2-4,TRBV20-1,few,SAKDGFGKNIQY
TRBJ2-7,TRBV20-1,many,SARGTGHSSYEQY
TRBJ2-1,TRBV6-5,few,ASGSSGGAGDEQF
TRBJ2-5,TRBV7-8,few,ASSSDRDIRQETQY
TRBJ1-5,TRBV7-2,many,ASSFGGAQPQH
TRBJ1-6,TRBV7-2,few,ASSLVGGISPLH
TRBJ1-6,TRBV4-3,-,ASSHQDRASALH
TRBJ2-1,TRBV7-2,-,ASSSERGGRDEQF